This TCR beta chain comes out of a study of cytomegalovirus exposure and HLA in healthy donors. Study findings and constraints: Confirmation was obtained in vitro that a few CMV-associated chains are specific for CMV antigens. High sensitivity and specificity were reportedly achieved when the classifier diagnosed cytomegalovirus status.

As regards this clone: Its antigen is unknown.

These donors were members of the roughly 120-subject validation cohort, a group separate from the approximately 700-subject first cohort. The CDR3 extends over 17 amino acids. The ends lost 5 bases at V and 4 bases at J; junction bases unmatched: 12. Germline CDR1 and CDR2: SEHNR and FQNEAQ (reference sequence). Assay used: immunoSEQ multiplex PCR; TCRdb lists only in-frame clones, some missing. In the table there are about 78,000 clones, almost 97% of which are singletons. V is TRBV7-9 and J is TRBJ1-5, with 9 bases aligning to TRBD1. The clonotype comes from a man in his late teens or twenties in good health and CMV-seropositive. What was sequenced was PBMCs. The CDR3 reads CASSQYTGGLRNQPQHF. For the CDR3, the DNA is TGTGCCAGCAGCCAGTACACAGGGGGCCTTCGAAATCAGCCCCAGCATTTT.